The source of this T cell receptor (beta chain) is a study of cytomegalovirus exposure and HLA in healthy donors. Regarding the study as a whole: It was reported that the classifier diagnosed cytomegalovirus status with high specificity and sensitivity in both the original and validation cohorts. Among the CMV-associated chains, a few were confirmed in vitro as specific for CMV antigens. A further, later analysis showed that HLA-associated TCR beta chains (compared with equally common others) were more clonally expanded. Excluded: some indistinguishable V segments such as TRBV6-2 and TRBV6-3.

In germline, CDR1 is SGHRS, CDR2 YFSETQ. The CDR3 contains 13 residues. V was shortened by 2 bases and J by 6 bases, with 8 bases between the two germline ends. Both 60 Vbeta primers and 13 Jbeta primers went into the PCR. This table comes from immunoSEQ multiplex PCR, and its TCRdb copy is limited to in-frame clones, with some not included. The specimen's table records around 46,000 clones. About this clone: Its matching antigen is unknown.

V is TRBV5-1 and J is TRBJ2-2; D uncertain. The receptor was derived from a woman aged 35 to 49 in good health and CMV-seronegative. Sequencing was carried out using PBMCs. The CDR3 sequence is CASSLGLAGELFF. The CDR3 DNA follows: TGCGCCAGCAGCTTAGGTCTAGCCGGGGAGCTGTTTTTT.